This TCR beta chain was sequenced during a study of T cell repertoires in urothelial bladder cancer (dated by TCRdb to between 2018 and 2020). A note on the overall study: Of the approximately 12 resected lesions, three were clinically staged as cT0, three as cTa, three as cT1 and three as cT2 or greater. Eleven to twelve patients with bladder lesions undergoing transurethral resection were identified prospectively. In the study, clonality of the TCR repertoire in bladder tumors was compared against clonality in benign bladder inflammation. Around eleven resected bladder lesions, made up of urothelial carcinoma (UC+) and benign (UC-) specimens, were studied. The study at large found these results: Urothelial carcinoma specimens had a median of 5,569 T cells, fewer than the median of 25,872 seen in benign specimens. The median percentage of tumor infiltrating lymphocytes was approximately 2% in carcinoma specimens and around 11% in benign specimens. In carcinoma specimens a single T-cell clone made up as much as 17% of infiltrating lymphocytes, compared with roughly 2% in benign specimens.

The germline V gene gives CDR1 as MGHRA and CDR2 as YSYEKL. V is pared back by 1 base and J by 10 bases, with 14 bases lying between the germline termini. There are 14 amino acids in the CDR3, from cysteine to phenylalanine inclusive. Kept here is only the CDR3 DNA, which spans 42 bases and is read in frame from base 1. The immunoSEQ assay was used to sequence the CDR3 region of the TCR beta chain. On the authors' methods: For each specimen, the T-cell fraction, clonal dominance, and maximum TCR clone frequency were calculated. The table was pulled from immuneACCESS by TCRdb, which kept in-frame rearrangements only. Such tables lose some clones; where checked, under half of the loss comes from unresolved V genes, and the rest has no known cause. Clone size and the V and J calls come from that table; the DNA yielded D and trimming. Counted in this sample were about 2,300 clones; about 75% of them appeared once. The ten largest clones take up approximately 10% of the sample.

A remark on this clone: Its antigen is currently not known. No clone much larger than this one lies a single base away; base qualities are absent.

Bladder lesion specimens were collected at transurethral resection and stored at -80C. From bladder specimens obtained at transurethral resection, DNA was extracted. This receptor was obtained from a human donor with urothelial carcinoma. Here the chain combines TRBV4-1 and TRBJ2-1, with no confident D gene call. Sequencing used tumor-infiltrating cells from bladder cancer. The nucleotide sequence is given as TGCGCCAGCAGCCAAGTGGCAGGCGCCCGGGAGCAGTTCTTC. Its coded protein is CASSQVAGAREQFF.